Included here is one TCR beta chain sequence, with context. The sample is drawn from a study of cytomegalovirus exposure and HLA in healthy donors. Primers: 60 Vbeta forward and 13 Jbeta reverse. Profiled with immunoSEQ multiplex PCR; TCRdb holds only in-frame clones, not every one. The sample shows about 280,000 clones, 80% to 90% of them seen only once. Specimen: PBMCs. The receptor comes from a woman aged 18-29 years in good health and CMV-seronegative.

The CDR3 DNA sequence: TGTGCCAGCAGCTACAGGGGTGTTAGCACTGAAGCTTTCTTT. Translating gives CASSYRGVSTEAFF. The chain has TRBV7-8 and TRBJ1-1; 7 nucleotides agree with TRBD1. V lost 4 bases, J lost 4 bases, and 6 bases stayed unmatched. The CDR3 has 14 residues. Germline V gene data show CDR1 as SGHVS and CDR2 as FQNEAQ.